These T cell receptor beta chains were read from a single sample in a study of T cells after yellow fever vaccination. Via MiXCR, TCRdb re-called the 5' RACE reads, giving one row per CDR3 protein. The sample shows fewer than 400,000 distinct CDR3 sequences, about 10% of them seen only once. This sample comprised CD4+ T cells sorted from PBMCs, obtained 45 days after the yellow fever booster vaccination. The receptors here all came from a man between 18 and 35 years old who received the YFV17D yellow fever vaccine. Each CDR3 is given with its conserved first and last residue. A D gene is named only where the DNA matches it firmly. Expanded clones get a size class; other rows say once, few or many, or leave the size out.

clone_size d_call j_call v_call cdr3_aa cdr3_nt
few TRBD1 TRBJ1-5 TRBV5-1 CASSSQPGTGLNQPQHF TGCGCCAGCAGCTCACAACCCGGGACAGGGCTCAATCAGCCCCAGCATTTT
many TRBD1 TRBJ1-5 TRBV20-1 CSARDNRGGEPQHF TGCAGTGCTAGAGATAACAGGGGGGGGGAGCCCCAGCATTTT
few NA TRBJ1-6 TRBV9 CASSVDLGSNSPLHF TGTGCCAGCAGCGTTGACCTAGGGAGTAATTCACCCCTCCACTTT
NA NA TRBJ2-5 TRBV18 CASSPGPGETQYF TGTGCCAGCTCCCCGGGACCTGGGGAGACCCAGTACTTC
NA NA TRBJ1-1 TRBV5-1 CASSLDNAEAFF TGCGCCAGCAGCCTGGACAACGCTGAAGCTTTCTTT
few NA TRBJ1-1 TRBV10-3 CAINHDMNTEAFF TGTGCCATCAATCACGACATGAACACTGAAGCTTTCTTT
NA TRBD2 TRBJ2-5 TRBV5-1 CASSLEGLAGETQYF TGCGCCAGCAGCTTGGAGGGACTAGCGGGGGAGACCCAGTACTTC
few NA TRBJ2-3 TRBV6-4 CASSDGGTQYF TGTGCCAGCAGTGACGGGGGCACGCAGTATTTT
few NA TRBJ2-1 TRBV12-3/TRBV12-4 CASSADRSSYNEQFF TGTGCCAGCAGTGCTGACAGGAGCTCCTACAATGAGCAGTTCTTC
few TRBD1 TRBJ2-5 TRBV7-3 CASSFAQGETQYF TGTGCCAGCAGCTTCGCACAGGGGGAGACCCAGTACTTC
NA TRBD1 TRBJ2-7 TRBV5-1 CASSLGTGIIYEQYF TGCGCCAGCAGCTTGGGGACAGGGATAATCTACGAGCAGTACTTC
many TRBD2 TRBJ2-1 TRBV7-2 CASSLVRGGQYNEQFF TGTGCCAGCAGCTTAGTGCGGGGGGGCCAATACAATGAGCAGTTCTTC
many TRBD2 TRBJ2-1 TRBV6-2/TRBV6-3 CASSYQASGGANEQFF TGTGCCAGCAGTTATCAGGCTAGCGGGGGGGCGAATGAGCAGTTCTTC
few NA TRBJ2-5 TRBV5-8 CASSLKTNYGVGTQYF TGTGCCAGCAGCTTGAAGACGAACTACGGTGTCGGGACCCAGTACTTC
many NA TRBJ2-1 TRBV19 CATRLRQDYYNEQFF TGTGCCACCCGACTCCGACAGGACTACTACAATGAGCAGTTCTTC
NA TRBD1 TRBJ2-5 TRBV6-5 CASSRTGGSGETQYF TGTGCCAGCAGCCGTACAGGGGGCTCGGGTGAGACCCAGTACTTC
few NA TRBJ2-3 TRBV7-3 CASSPRARYPDTQYF TGTGCCAGCAGCCCGCGAGCGAGATACCCAGATACGCAGTATTTT
NA NA TRBJ1-1 TRBV12-3/TRBV12-4 CDSIRRGQAFF TGTGACAGCATACGCCGGGGGCAAGCTTTCTTT
few TRBD1 TRBJ2-1 TRBV12-3/TRBV12-4 CASSLPGTGYNEQFF TGTGCCAGCAGTTTACCCGGGACAGGGTACAATGAGCAGTTCTTC
few TRBD1 TRBJ2-2 TRBV6-2/TRBV6-3 CASSGQVLNTGELFF TGTGCCAGCAGTGGACAGGTACTCAACACCGGGGAGCTGTTTTTT
NA NA TRBJ1-5 TRBV19 CASSWGAGQNQPQHF TGTGCCAGTAGTTGGGGGGCGGGACAAAATCAGCCCCAGCATTTT
NA TRBD1 TRBJ1-1 TRBV18 CASALVGQGTEAFF TGTGCCAGCGCGTTGGTGGGACAGGGCACTGAAGCTTTCTTT
NA TRBD1 TRBJ1-2 TRBV28 CASRQTGTNYGYTF TGTGCCAGCAGACAGACAGGGACAAACTATGGCTACACCTTC
many NA TRBJ2-5 TRBV12-3/TRBV12-4 CASRRGGETQYF TGTGCCAGCAGGAGGGGGGGGGAGACCCAGTACTTC
few NA TRBJ1-5 TRBV18 CASSSDGTNQPQHF TGTGCCAGCTCGTCGGACGGGACGAATCAGCCCCAGCATTTT
NA NA TRBJ1-1 TRBV5-1 CASSRRGVSDTEAFF TGCGCCAGCAGTCGAAGGGGCGTGTCGGACACTGAAGCTTTCTTT
NA NA TRBJ2-6 TRBV6-1 CASSPLLAFAGANVLTF TGTGCCAGCAGTCCCCTGCTGGCTTTTGCTGGGGCCAACGTCCTGACTTTC
NA NA TRBJ2-1 TRBV6-1 CASSEDRFSYNEQFF TGTGCCAGCAGTGAAGACAGGTTCTCCTACAATGAGCAGTTCTTC
many TRBD1 TRBJ1-6 TRBV12-3/TRBV12-4 CASSLTTGGYNSPLHF TGTGCCAGCAGTTTAACGACAGGGGGTTATAATTCACCCCTCCACTTT
many NA TRBJ1-2 TRBV5-4 CASSLVEVYGYTF TGTGCCAGCAGCTTGGTGGAAGTCTATGGCTACACCTTC
NA NA TRBJ1-6 TRBV21-1 CVGAHAGGSPLHF TGTGTAGGGGCCCACGCTGGGGGGTCACCCCTCCACTTT
few NA TRBJ1-1 TRBV7-3 CASSLRGGLSNTEAFF TGTGCCAGCAGCTTACGGGGGGGGCTCTCGAACACTGAAGCTTTCTTT
few NA TRBJ2-3 TRBV7-2 CASSSPGRYLSTDTQYF TGTGCCAGCAGCTCCCCGGGGCGGTACCTTAGCACAGATACGCAGTATTTT
NA NA TRBJ1-1 TRBV6-6 CASKWSDTEAFF TGTGCCAGCAAATGGAGTGACACTGAAGCTTTCTTT
NA TRBD1 TRBJ2-3 TRBV20-1 CSAGTAYTDTQYF TGCAGTGCCGGGACAGCGTACACAGATACGCAGTATTTT
many NA TRBJ1-1 TRBV7-9 CASSSSMNTEAFF NA
NA TRBD2 TRBJ2-7 TRBV4-3 CASSQTGGPGIEQYF TGCGCCAGCAGCCAGACGGGGGGACCGGGGATCGAGCAGTACTTC
few NA TRBJ1-1 TRBV6-2/TRBV6-3 CASSYGDLREAFF TGTGCCAGCAGTTATGGGGACCTTCGTGAAGCTTTCTTT
NA NA TRBJ2-1 TRBV5-1 CASSLLNSYNEQFF TGCGCCAGCAGCTTGCTGAACTCCTACAATGAGCAGTTCTTC
NA TRBD2 TRBJ2-1 TRBV6-8 CASTTVPSGGLLSYNEQFF TGTGCCAGCACAACAGTTCCTAGCGGGGGACTTTTATCCTACAATGAGCAGTTCTTC
many TRBD1 TRBJ2-2 TRBV6-5 CASSRQGVNTGELFF TGTGCCAGCAGTCGACAGGGGGTGAACACCGGGGAGCTGTTTTTT
few NA TRBJ1-3 TRBV5-6 CASRQDGLSGNTIYF TGTGCCAGCAGACAGGACGGACTCTCTGGAAACACCATATATTTT
few TRBD2 TRBJ2-5 TRBV7-6 CASSTSGGPVETQYF TGTGCCAGCAGCACTAGCGGGGGGCCTGTAGAGACCCAGTACTTC
NA TRBD2 TRBJ2-3 TRBV5-4 CASSLVSSGRGTQYF TGTGCCAGCAGCTTGGTTTCTAGCGGGAGAGGTACGCAGTATTTT
NA NA TRBJ1-2 TRBV20-1 CSAAGEQYGYTF TGCAGTGCCGCAGGGGAGCAGTATGGCTACACCTTC
few NA TRBJ2-4 TRBV20-1 CSAVLGAKNIQYF NA
few NA TRBJ2-5 TRBV7-2 CASSYSHMQETQYF TGTGCCAGCAGCTACAGTCACATGCAAGAGACCCAGTACTTC
NA TRBD2 TRBJ2-7 TRBV20-1 CSAPLAGGTYEQYF TGCAGTGCTCCCTTAGCGGGGGGGACCTACGAGCAGTACTTC
NA TRBD1 TRBJ1-2 TRBV7-9 CASSPRQGWDYGYTF TGTGCCAGCAGCCCGAGACAGGGTTGGGACTATGGCTACACCTTC
many TRBD1 TRBJ2-1 TRBV5-1 CASSLEGTGYNEQFF TGCGCCAGCAGCTTGGAGGGGACAGGGTACAATGAGCAGTTCTTC
NA TRBD2 TRBJ2-1 TRBV7-2 CASSLDSLGGGAREQFF TGTGCCAGCAGCTTAGACAGTCTTGGCGGGGGGGCACGTGAGCAGTTCTTC